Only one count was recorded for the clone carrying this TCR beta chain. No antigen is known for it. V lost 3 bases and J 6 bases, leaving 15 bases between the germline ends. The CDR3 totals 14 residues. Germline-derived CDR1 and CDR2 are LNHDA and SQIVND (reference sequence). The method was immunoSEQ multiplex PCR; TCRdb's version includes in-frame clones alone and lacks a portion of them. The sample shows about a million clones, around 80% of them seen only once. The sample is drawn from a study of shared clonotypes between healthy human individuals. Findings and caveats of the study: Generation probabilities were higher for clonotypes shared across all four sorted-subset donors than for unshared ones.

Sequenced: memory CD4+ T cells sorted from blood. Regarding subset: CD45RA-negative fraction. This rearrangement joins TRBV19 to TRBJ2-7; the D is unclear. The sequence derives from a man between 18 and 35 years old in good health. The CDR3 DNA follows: TGTGCCAGTAGTATCTCCCAGTTGGCCCTCGAGCAGTACTTC. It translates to CASSISQLALEQYF. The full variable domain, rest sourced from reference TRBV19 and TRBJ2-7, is DGGITQSPKYLFRKEGQNVTLSCEQNLNHDAMYWYRQDPGQGLRLIYYSQIVNDFQKGDIAEGYSVSREKKESFPLTVTSAQKNPTAFYLCASSISQLALEQYFGPGTRLTVT.